This TCR beta chain is from a study of blood T cell repertoires in COVID-19. The overall study: The analysed material was cDNA or gDNA that came from T cells, B-cell-depleted T cells, or PBMCs.

TCRdb's table, derived via immunoSEQ multiplex PCR, lists solely in-frame clones and lacks some. Among roughly 140,000 clones listed, roughly 80% were seen once. V gave up 8 bases and J gave up 1 base, with 14 bases separating them. CDR3 size: 14 residues. The germline V gene has CDR1 MNHEY and CDR2 SVGAGI. The clonotype originates from a man aged 45-65 years who had recovered from COVID-19. The sequenced sample consisted of PBMCs or T cells enriched from blood (not recorded which). This chain links TRBV6-5 with TRBJ1-2, with D tentatively TRBD1 (5 bases). The CDR3 coding sequence is TGTGCCAGCCGGGATTGGGGGGATAACTATGGCTACACCTTC. Its translation is CASRDWGDNYGYTF.